This paragraph reports one T cell receptor beta chain. As yet, its antigen is unknown. This record belongs to a study of post-analysis software for immune sequencing data. The study's findings and limits: Normalized Chao1 diversity was significantly lower in multiple sclerosis patients than in controls. Strong co-clustering by F measure was evident for samples that had been prepared in the same batch. Five or six TRBV segments were more frequent in patients than controls; TRBV5-6, TRBV5-1 and TRBV20-1 belonged to this group.

The germline gives CDR1 MNHEY, CDR2 SVGAGI. This CDR3 spans 16 amino acids. Presence of unique molecular identifiers characterized the TCR beta cDNA libraries. Starting from about 1 to 10 million T cells, the study yielded roughly 0.5 million cDNA molecules. One entry per CDR3 protein results from TCRdb running MiXCR on the PCR reads. The sample yields 750,000 to 900,000 distinct CDR3 sequences, more than 45% seen once. The receptor was isolated from a girl aged 10 to 17 with multiple sclerosis. The material sequenced was blood. The chain couples TRBV6-5 to TRBJ1-4; D is perhaps TRBD1 (5 bases). The CDR3 is CGDGFSSVGSNEKLFF. The DNA for the CDR3 is TGTGGGGACGGGTTTTCTTCCGTTGGGTCTAATGAAAAACTGTTTTTT.